The clone carrying this T cell receptor (beta chain) turned up a few times. Measured with immunoSEQ multiplex PCR; TCRdb has only the in-frame clones, and not every one. The data contain over 150,000 clones, 80% of them singletons. These data originate in a study of blood T cell repertoires in COVID-19. This CDR3 is 14 amino acids long. Germline assignment: CDR1 MDHEN and CDR2 SYDVKM. J was trimmed by 6 bases and V by 4 bases; bases with no gene match: 8. Donors in Cohort 3 who had recovered were those with two negative PCRs, healthcare professional clearance, or resolution of their symptoms. This TCR was recovered from a woman aged 60 to 75 who had recovered from COVID-19. The sequenced material came from PBMCs or T cells enriched from blood (not recorded which). V gene TRBV28 combines with J gene TRBJ1-2; 7 bases are shared with TRBD1. CDR3 loop: CASSSDYRGDGYTF. CDR3 nucleotide sequence: TGTGCCAGCAGTTCCGACTACAGGGGCGATGGCTACACCTTC.